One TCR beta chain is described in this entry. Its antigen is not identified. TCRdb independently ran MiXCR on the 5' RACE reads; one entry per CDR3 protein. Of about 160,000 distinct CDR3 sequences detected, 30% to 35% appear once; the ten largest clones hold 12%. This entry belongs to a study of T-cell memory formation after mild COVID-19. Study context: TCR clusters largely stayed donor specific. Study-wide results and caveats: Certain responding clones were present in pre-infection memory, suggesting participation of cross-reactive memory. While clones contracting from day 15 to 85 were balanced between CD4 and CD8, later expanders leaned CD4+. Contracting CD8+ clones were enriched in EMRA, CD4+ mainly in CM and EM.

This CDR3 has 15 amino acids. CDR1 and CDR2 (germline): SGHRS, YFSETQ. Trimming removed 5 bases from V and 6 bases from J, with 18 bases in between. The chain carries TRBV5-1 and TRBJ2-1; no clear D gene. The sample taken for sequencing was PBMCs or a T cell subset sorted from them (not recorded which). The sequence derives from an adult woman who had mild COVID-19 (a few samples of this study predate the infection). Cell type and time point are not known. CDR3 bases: TGCGCCAGCAGGGCGGTGACACAGAGGTCCAATGAGCAGTTCTTC. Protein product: CASRAVTQRSNEQFF.